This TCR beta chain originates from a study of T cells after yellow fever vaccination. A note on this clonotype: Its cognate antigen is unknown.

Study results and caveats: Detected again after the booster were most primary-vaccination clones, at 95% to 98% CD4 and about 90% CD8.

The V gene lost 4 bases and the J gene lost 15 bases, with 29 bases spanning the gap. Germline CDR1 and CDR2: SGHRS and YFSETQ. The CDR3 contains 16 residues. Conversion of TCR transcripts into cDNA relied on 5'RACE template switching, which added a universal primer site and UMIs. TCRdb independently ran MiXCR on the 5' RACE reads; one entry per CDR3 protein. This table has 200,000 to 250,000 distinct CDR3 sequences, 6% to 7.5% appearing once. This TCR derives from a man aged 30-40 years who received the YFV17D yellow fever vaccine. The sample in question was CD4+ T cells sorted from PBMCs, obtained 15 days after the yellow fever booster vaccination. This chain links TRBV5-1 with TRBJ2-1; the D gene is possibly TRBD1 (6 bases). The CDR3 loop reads CASSHYSQKDRLRAFF. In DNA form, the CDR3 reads TGCGCCAGCAGCCATTATAGCCAAAAGGACAGACTCAGGGCGTTCTTC.